This TCR beta chain came from a study of immune cell composition in non-small cell lung cancer. Normal lung sampling was at least 3 cm from the tumour, as distant as possible. Genomic DNA came from frozen unsorted single-cell suspensions. With regard to this clone: Its target is not known.

The CDR3 loop spans 15 amino acids. V lost 5 bases and J lost 1; bases outside the gene matches: 7. The V gene's germline CDR1 is SGHAT and CDR2 FQNNGV. Assay: immunoSEQ multiplex PCR; the TCRdb copy retains only in-frame clones and omits some. The sample holds some 5,800 clones; about 85% are singletons and the top ten take 6.4%. Overall study findings and caveats: TIL tumour reactivity correlated with maximal tumour-associated clone frequency in adenocarcinoma. Dominant in vivo tumour-associated clones were not shown to share tumour-reactive sequences.

The rearrangement joins TRBV11-2 to TRBJ2-7; 8 bases line up with TRBD1. The TCR comes from a human donor with non-small cell lung cancer. Sequencing was done on a sample of non-adjacent lung tissue. CDR3 in DNA: TGTGCCAGCAGCATCGGACAGGGACGTTCCTACGAGCAGTACTTC. It translates to CASSIGQGRSYEQYF.